Listed here is a single TCR beta chain. Its antigen is as yet unknown. The record originates from a study of cytomegalovirus exposure and HLA in healthy donors. Germline V CDR1 and CDR2: LGHNT, FRNRAP. The CDR3 consists of 15 residues. The ends were cut back, 6 bases at V and 0 bases at J, with 14 bases in the middle. Points from the study as a whole: In a later analysis, V- and J-gene trimming of beta chains associated with a DCLRE1C missense variant, replicated independently. Prediction of most subjects' HLA-A and HLA-B alleles by TCR beta sequences was reportedly accurate.

Primers for the PCR totalled 60 Vbeta and 13 Jbeta. The protocol was immunoSEQ multiplex PCR, while the TCRdb copy is restricted to in-frame clones and leaves out a portion. The sample consists of tens of thousands of clones, roughly 83% of them appearing once. J is TRBJ1-1 and V is TRBV12-5; the D gene is possibly TRBD1 (6 bases). Sequencing input: PBMCs. This sequence was found in a man aged 25-45 years in good health and CMV-seronegative. The chain's CDR3 is CASGPPRGLNTEAFF. The CDR3 region has the DNA TGTGCTAGTGGCCCTCCCAGGGGACTGAACACTGAAGCTTTCTTT.